One and the same sample provided the 26 T cell receptor beta chains below, sequenced in a study of blood T cell repertoires in COVID-19. Profiled with immunoSEQ multiplex PCR; TCRdb holds only in-frame clones, not every one. This table has under 200,000 clones, roughly 80% appearing once. Sequencing input: peripheral blood. The receptors derive from a human donor with acute or convalescent COVID-19. The donor label of this sample is uncertain.

The CDR3 reads CASSNQGAGTEAFF. The CDR3, as DNA: TGTGCCAGCAGCAATCAGGGGGCGGGCACTGAAGCTTTCTTT. The V call is TRBV9, the J call TRBJ1-1, with 8 positions matching TRBD1. Germline CDR1 is SGDLS and CDR2 is YYNGEE. The CDR3 extends over 14 amino acids. V trimming: 4 bases; J trimming: 4 bases; junction bases outside the gene matches: 6.

The chain links TRBV30 to TRBJ2-6; no reliable D call. Germline lookup yields CDR1 GTSNPN and CDR2 SVGIG (reference sequence). With 1 base removed from V and 0 bases from J, the gap between germline ends came to 10 bases. The CDR3 has 16 residues. This CDR3 reads CAWSAPGYSGANVLTF. CDR3 nucleotides: TGTGCCTGGAGTGCACCCGGTTACTCTGGGGCCAACGTCCTGACTTTC.

This clone occurred once. The chain employs TRBV28 and TRBJ2-1; 8 positions agree with TRBD2. Germline CDR1 reads MDHEN; CDR2 reads SYDVKM. V trimming: 3 bases; J trimming: 5 bases; junction bases outside the gene matches: 9. CDR3 length: 16 amino acids. CDR3 nucleotide sequence: TGTGCCAGCAGTTTGCTCACTAGCGGCTTTGACAATGAGCAGTTCTTC. Encoded protein: CASSLLTSGFDNEQFF.

The chain links TRBV6-2 or TRBV6-3 to TRBJ2-7; D is possibly TRBD2 (5 bases). The V gene lost 4 bases and the J gene lost 3 bases, with 25 bases spanning the gap. The CDR3 covers 18 residues. The germline CDR1 and CDR2 sequences are MNHEY and SVGEGT. In DNA, the CDR3 is TGTGCCAGCAGTTCCTCCGGGCCAGGTCGTCCTGGGAGCTACGAGCAGTACTTC. As protein: CASSSSGPGRPGSYEQYF.

V gene TRBV4-1 combines with J gene TRBJ2-7, with D possibly being TRBD2 (6 bases). The V end was cut by 1 base, the J end by 7 bases, with 20 bases between. CDR1 and CDR2 (germline): MGHRA, YSYEKL. This CDR3 spans 16 amino acids. The CDR3 region has the DNA TGCGCCAGCAGCCAAGGCCAGACCGGGACCGCGGGGGAGCAGTACTTC. This encodes CASSQGQTGTAGEQYF.

The V and J genes are TRBV7-9 and TRBJ2-2; 9 bases line up with TRBD2. Germline-derived CDR1 and CDR2 are SEHNR and FQNEAQ (reference sequence). The CDR3 length is 19 residues. V was clipped by 5 bases and J by 1 base; unmatched bases: 14. The DNA for the CDR3 is TGTGCCAGCAGCCAACGGGGGACTAGCATGATCCTGAACACCGGGGAGCTGTTTTTT. It translates to CASSQRGTSMILNTGELFF. Together with reference TRBV7-9 and TRBJ2-2, the CDR3 gives the full variable domain: DTGVSQNPRHKITKRGQNVTFRCDPISEHNRLYWYRQTLGQGPEFLTYFQNEAQLEKSRLLSDRFSAERPKGSFSTLEIQRTEQGDSAMYLCASSQRGTSMILNTGELFFGEGSRLTVL.

This clone was found a few times. This chain uses TRBV7-3 with TRBJ2-2; 9 nucleotides match TRBD2. This CDR3 region has 16 residues. CDR1 and CDR2 from the germline V gene are SGHTA and FQGTGA. Trimming removed 5 bases from V and 4 bases from J; junction bases left unmatched: 8. Here the CDR3 reads CASSRVSGGRTGELFF. DNA of the CDR3: TGTGCCAGCAGCAGAGTGAGCGGGGGGCGCACCGGGGAGCTGTTTTTT.

The chain couples TRBV6-5 to TRBJ1-5, with TRBD1 identical over 9 bases. The CDR3 has 14 amino acids. The V and J ends lost 6 bases and 8 bases, in that order; junction bases with no gene match: 8. Germline CDR1 and CDR2: MNHEY and SVGAGI. The CDR3 here is CASRKQGAREPQHF. The CDR3 nucleotides are TGTGCCAGCAGAAAACAGGGGGCGCGGGAGCCCCAGCATTTT.

CDR3 loop: CAWSRGGGTHNTGELFF. The CDR3 nucleotides read TGTGCCTGGAGTCGAGGGGGAGGGACACACAACACCGGGGAGCTGTTTTTT. The rearrangement links TRBV30 to TRBJ2-2; D is perhaps TRBD2 (7 bases). V shed 2 bases and J shed 2 bases, with 18 bases lying between them. The germline V gene encodes CDR1 GTSNPN and CDR2 SVGIG (reference sequence). The CDR3 has 17 amino acids.

The V and J genes are TRBV15 and TRBJ1-1, with a tentative D call TRBD1 (6 bases). Germline V gene data show CDR1 as LNHNV and CDR2 as YYDKDF (reference sequence). This CDR3 region has 14 residues. V was shortened by 6 bases and J by 2 bases, with 13 bases between the two germline ends. The CDR3 sequence: CATSTPGHNTEAFF. CDR3 sequence (DNA): TGTGCCACCAGTACCCCGGGACACAACACTGAAGCTTTCTTT.

The gene calls are TRBV5-4 and TRBJ2-7; 9 bases are a match to TRBD2. CDR3 length: 15 amino acids. Germline-derived CDR1 and CDR2 are SGHNT and YYREEE (reference sequence). After removal of 0 bases from V and 5 bases from J, the junction contained 6 bases not matched to a gene. The CDR3 DNA follows: TGTGCCAGCAGCTTGGCCTTAGCGGGAGCCAACGAGCAGTACTTC. This codes for CASSLALAGANEQYF.

The V gene is TRBV5-4, the J gene TRBJ2-1; 8 bases align to TRBD1. The V gene end was trimmed by 4 bases and the J gene end by 5 bases; junction bases not matched to a gene: 11. In germline, CDR1 is SGHNT, CDR2 YYREEE (reference sequence). There are 16 residues in the CDR3. CDR3: CASSRRTGFNDNEQFF. The DNA for the CDR3 is TGTGCCAGCAGCCGCCGGACAGGGTTTAATGACAATGAGCAGTTCTTC.

The genes are TRBV27 and TRBJ1-6; D not resolved. CDR1 and CDR2 from the germline V gene are MNHEY and SMNVEV (reference sequence). The CDR3 totals 13 residues. The V gene lost 7 bases and the J gene lost 3 bases, with 7 bases spanning the gap. The CDR3 DNA reads as TGTGCCAGCACGGAGAACTATAATTCACCCCTCCACTTT. This encodes CASTENYNSPLHF.

The J gene is TRBJ2-5, the V gene TRBV15, with D possibly matching TRBD1 (5 bases). The CDR3 loop spans 15 amino acids. Germline CDR1 is LNHNV and CDR2 is YYDKDF (reference sequence). V lost 0 bases to trimming and J lost 5 bases, with 13 bases between them. This chain's CDR3 is CATSRDRGSLETQYF. DNA for the CDR3: TGTGCCACCAGCAGAGATAGGGGCTCCCTGGAGACCCAGTACTTC.

V usage is TRBV4-1 and J usage is TRBJ2-1, with a tentative D call TRBD2 (6 bases). This CDR3 spans 18 amino acids. Trimming took off 0 bases at V and 4 bases at J, with 19 bases between the two ends. Looked up from germline, CDR1 is MGHRA and CDR2 is YSYEKL. The CDR3 coding sequence is TGCGCCAGCAGCCAAGACGTATTAGCGGCGAAGGGTTACAATGAGCAGTTCTTC. Its translation: CASSQDVLAAKGYNEQFF.

This clone was counted only a few times. The chain uses TRBV27 and TRBJ1-3; D is unresolved. V gave up 3 bases and J gave up 0 bases, with 3 bases separating them. The CDR3 is 13 residues long. The germline CDR1 and CDR2 sequences are MNHEY and SMNVEV (reference sequence). The CDR3 DNA sequence: TGTGCCAGCAGTTTTATCTCTGGAAACACCATATATTTT. Residues: CASSFISGNTIYF.

This rearrangement joins TRBV5-1 to TRBJ2-7; possible D gene TRBD2, 6 bases. The CDR3 is 14 residues long. Trimming stripped 3 bases from V and 1 base from J, with 11 bases between. Germline V gene data show CDR1 as SGHRS and CDR2 as YFSETQ. The CDR3 here is CASSWGDSSYEQYF. The DNA for the CDR3 is TGCGCCAGCAGCTGGGGGGACTCTTCCTACGAGCAGTACTTC.

The chain carries TRBV7-8 and TRBJ1-2, with 8 bases that match TRBD1. The CDR3 is 14 amino acids. Trimming removed 5 bases from V and 8 bases from J; junction bases left unmatched: 10. Germline V gives CDR1 SGHVS, CDR2 FQNEAQ. CDR3 loop: CASSQGTGVGGYTF. The CDR3 nucleotides are TGTGCCAGCAGCCAGGGGACAGGCGTAGGCGGCTACACCTTC. The variable domain in full, completed from reference TRBV7-8 and TRBJ1-2, reads GAGVSQSPRYKVAKRGQDVALRCDPISGHVSLFWYQQALGQGPEFLTYFQNEAQLDKSGLPSDRFFAERPEGSVSTLKIQRTQQEDSAVYLCASSQGTGVGGYTFGSGTRLTVV.

V is TRBV19 and J is TRBJ1-2; 8 bases align to TRBD1. Germline values: CDR1 LNHDA, CDR2 SQIVND (reference sequence). The CDR3 loop spans 13 amino acids. Trimming at V came to 5 bases and at J to 2 bases, leaving 1 base not matched to a gene. In DNA, the CDR3 is TGTGCCAGTAGTGACAGGGGAAACTATGGCTACACCTTC. As protein: CASSDRGNYGYTF.

J is TRBJ2-7 and V is TRBV10-3, with a weak D call TRBD1 (6 bases). This CDR3 comprises 15 residues. Trimming took 2 bases from V and 2 from J, leaving 13 bases between them. Per germline, CDR1 ENHRY and CDR2 SYGVKD. CDR3 DNA sequence: TGTGCCATCAGTGAGCCAACAGGGAATCCCTACGAGCAGTACTTC. The encoded protein is CAISEPTGNPYEQYF.

The chain has TRBV19 and TRBJ1-3; weak D call: TRBD1 (6 bases). Germline V gives CDR1 LNHDA, CDR2 SQIVND (reference sequence). There are 16 residues in the CDR3. Trimming left V 4 bases short and J 4 bases short, with 17 bases between. CDR3 bases: TGTGCCAGTAGTAGGGGGCGACCCGACAGCGGAAACACCATATATTTT. As protein: CASSRGRPDSGNTIYF.

The table lists this clone with a count of one. The V call is TRBV6-5, the J call TRBJ1-6; possible D gene TRBD1, 5 bases. Germline lookup yields CDR1 MNHEY and CDR2 SVGAGI. The CDR3 is 14 amino acids. Between the trimmed V and J ends, which lost 2 bases and 7 bases, there was a span of 9 bases. CDR3 DNA: TGTGCCAGCAGTTACGACAGCTTCAATTCACCCCTCCACTTT. Encoded protein: CASSYDSFNSPLHF.

The chain has TRBV18 and TRBJ1-6; the D gene is possibly TRBD1 (6 bases). This CDR3 is 18 amino acids long. Germline V gene sequence: CDR1 KGHSH, CDR2 LQKENI. The V gene lost 4 bases and the J gene lost 0 bases, with 16 bases spanning the gap. CDR3: CASSRLRDTSSYNSPLHF. For the CDR3, the DNA is TGTGCCAGCTCACGGCTCCGGGACACTAGCTCCTATAATTCACCCCTCCACTTT.

This clone was counted only a few times. The gene calls are TRBV9 and TRBJ2-7; possibly TRBD2 for D (5 bases). Germline V CDR1 and CDR2: SGDLS, YYNGEE. There are 13 residues in the CDR3. V was clipped by 0 bases and J by 7 bases, with 11 bases between them. The CDR3 spells CASSVVGSGEQYF. CDR3 nucleotide sequence: TGTGCCAGCAGCGTAGTGGGGTCGGGGGAGCAGTACTTC. The full variable domain, its missing parts supplied by reference TRBV9 and TRBJ2-7, is DSGVTQTPKHLITATGQRVTLRCSPRSGDLSVYWYQQSLDQGLQFLIQYYNGEERAKGNILERFSAQQFPDLHSELNLSSLELGDSALYFCASSVVGSGEQYFGPGTRLTVT.

This chain uses TRBV28 with TRBJ1-2; the D is unclear. This CDR3 spans 14 amino acids. Per the germline V gene, CDR1 is MDHEN and CDR2 is SYDVKM. Trimming stripped 4 bases from V and 8 bases from J, with 17 bases between. Here the CDR3 reads CASSSFSGVGGYTF. The DNA for the CDR3 is TGTGCCAGCAGTTCCTTTTCCGGGGTAGGCGGCTACACCTTC.

The gene calls are TRBV28 and TRBJ1-2; D is perhaps TRBD1 (6 bases). V was cut by 5 bases and J by 4 bases, with 29 bases left in between. Germline-derived CDR1 and CDR2 are MDHEN and SYDVKM. CDR3 length: 19 residues. The CDR3 DNA sequence: TGTGCCAGCAGTCCTTTTCCCGGGACATCTCCCCTTTTAGGCTATGGCTACACCTTC. Translating it yields CASSPFPGTSPLLGYGYTF.